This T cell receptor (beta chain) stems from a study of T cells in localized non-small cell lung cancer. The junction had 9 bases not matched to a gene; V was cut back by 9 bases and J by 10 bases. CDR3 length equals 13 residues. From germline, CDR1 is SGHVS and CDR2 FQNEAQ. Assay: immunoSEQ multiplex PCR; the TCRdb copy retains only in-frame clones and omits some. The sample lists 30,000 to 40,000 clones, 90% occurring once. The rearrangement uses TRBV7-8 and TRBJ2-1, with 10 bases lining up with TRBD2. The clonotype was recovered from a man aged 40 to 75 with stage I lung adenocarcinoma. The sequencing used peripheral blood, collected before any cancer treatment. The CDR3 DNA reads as TGTGCCAGTTTAAGAGCGGGGGGGCGAGAGCAGTTCTTC. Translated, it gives CASLRAGGREQFF. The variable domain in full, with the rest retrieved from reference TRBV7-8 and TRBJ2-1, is GAGVSQSPRYKVAKRGQDVALRCDPISGHVSLFWYQQALGQGPEFLTYFQNEAQLDKSGLPSDRFFAERPEGSVSTLKIQRTQQEDSAVYLCASLRAGGREQFFGPGTRLTVL.